Reported below is one T cell receptor (beta chain). The antigen is unknown. Measured with immunoSEQ multiplex PCR; TCRdb has only the in-frame clones, and not every one. The sample consists of under 40,000 clones, around 70% of them appearing once. The data derive from a study of STAT5B mutations in CD4+ large granular lymphocyte leukemia. The study, taken as a whole, reports: Top patient clones used TRBV06 genes more often: 8/27 versus 2/35 in controls. No patients shared main leukemic clonotypes, though 20% to 25% appeared at low frequency elsewhere.

This CDR3 is built from 14 residues. The V and J ends lost 6 bases and 7 bases respectively, with 13 bases between them. CDR1 is MDHEN, CDR2 SYDVKM, per germline. Control samples were healthy donors' buffy coats. This TCR derives from a human donor in good health. This sequence joins TRBV28 and TRBJ1-6; maybe TRBD1 (6 bases). Sequencing was performed on CD4+ T cells from blood buffy coats. CDR3 in amino acids: CASSPQGFNSPLHF. The CDR3 DNA reads as TGTGCCAGCAGCCCTCAGGGGTTCAATTCACCCCTCCACTTT.